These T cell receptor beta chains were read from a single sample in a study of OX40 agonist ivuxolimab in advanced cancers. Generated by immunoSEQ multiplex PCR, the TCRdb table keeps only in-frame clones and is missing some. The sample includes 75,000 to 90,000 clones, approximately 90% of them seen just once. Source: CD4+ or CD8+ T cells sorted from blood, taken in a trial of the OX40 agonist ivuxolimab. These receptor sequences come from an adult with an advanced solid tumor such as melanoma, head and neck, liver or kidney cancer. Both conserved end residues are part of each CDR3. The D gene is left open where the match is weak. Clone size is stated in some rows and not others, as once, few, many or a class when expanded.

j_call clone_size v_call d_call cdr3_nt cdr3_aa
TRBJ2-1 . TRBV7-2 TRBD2 TGTGCCAGCAGCTTAGTGAGCGGGGCCTACAATGAGCAGTTCTTC CASSLVSGAYNEQFF
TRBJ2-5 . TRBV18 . TGTGCCAGCTCACGAACAGGGACCCAAGAGACCCAGTACTTC CASSRTGTQETQYF
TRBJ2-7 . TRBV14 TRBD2 TGTGCCAGCAGCCTAGCGGGAGGCTACGAGCAGTACTTC CASSLAGGYEQYF
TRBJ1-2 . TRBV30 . TGTGCCTGGAGGTTTACAGGGAGGGAGTACGGCTACACCTTC CAWRFTGREYGYTF
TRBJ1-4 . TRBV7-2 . TGTGCCAGCAGCTTAGACAGACCCTCAACTAATGAAAAACTGTTTTTT CASSLDRPSTNEKLFF
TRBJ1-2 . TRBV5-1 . TGCGCCAGCAGCCCCACCGGACAGCCTAACTATGGCTACACCTTC CASSPTGQPNYGYTF
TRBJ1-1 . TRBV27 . TGTGCCAGCAGGATGGGACGGATGAACACTGAAGCTTTCTTT CASRMGRMNTEAFF
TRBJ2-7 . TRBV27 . TGTGCCAGCAGTTTAGTTGGGGCAGACCTCTACGAGCAGTACTTC CASSLVGADLYEQYF
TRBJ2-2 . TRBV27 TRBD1 TGTGCCAGCCGTCGGGACAGAAGGTCCATCGGGGAGCTGTTTTTT CASRRDRRSIGELFF
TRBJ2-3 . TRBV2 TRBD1 TGTGCCAGTGGACAGGGTACAGATACGCAGTATTTT CASGQGTDTQYF
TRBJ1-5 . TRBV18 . TGTGCCAGCTCACCGTCTCGCGACCAGCCCCAGCATTTT CASSPSRDQPQHF
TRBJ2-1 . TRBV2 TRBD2 TGTGCCAGCGGTGGGACTAGCGGGAGCTCCTACAATGAGCAGTTCTTC CASGGTSGSSYNEQFF
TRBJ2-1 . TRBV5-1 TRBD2 TGCGCCAGCAGCCCTATGGTAGCGGGAGAGGGGCAGTTCTTC CASSPMVAGEGQFF
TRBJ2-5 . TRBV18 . TGTGCCAGCTCAATGGGTCCCGAGGGGACCCAGTACTTC CASSMGPEGTQYF
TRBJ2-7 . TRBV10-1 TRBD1 TGCGCCAGCAGGGTAGAGGGGACAGGGGGATCCGAGCAGTACTTC CASRVEGTGGSEQYF
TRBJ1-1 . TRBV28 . TGTGCCAGCAGTCAAGGGGGGACGGCTGAAGCTTTCTTT CASSQGGTAEAFF
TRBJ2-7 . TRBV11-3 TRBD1 TGTGCCAGCAGTTTATCGACAGGGGGCGCCCACGAGCAGTACTTC CASSLSTGGAHEQYF
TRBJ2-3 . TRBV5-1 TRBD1 TGCGCCAGCAGCCCAGGACAGGAAAAAACAGATACGCAGTATTTT CASSPGQEKTDTQYF
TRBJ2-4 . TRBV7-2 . TGTGCCAGCAGCCCAGGGGGGGCGGGATTGGCCAAAAACATTCAGTACTTC CASSPGGAGLAKNIQYF
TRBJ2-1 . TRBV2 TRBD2 TGTGCCAGCAGTCCCAGCGGGAGGTGGAATGAGCAGTTCTTC CASSPSGRWNEQFF
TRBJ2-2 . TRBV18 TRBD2 TGTGCCAGCTCACCGAGCGGGAGGGCAACCGCCGGGGAGCTGTTTTTT CASSPSGRATAGELFF
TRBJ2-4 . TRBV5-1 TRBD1 TGCGCCAGCAGCTTGGGTTCAGGGGGATACATTCAGTACTTC CASSLGSGGYIQYF
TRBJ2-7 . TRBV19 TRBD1 TGTGCCAGTAGTATAATGGGGACAGCCCACTCCTACGAGCAGTACTTC CASSIMGTAHSYEQYF
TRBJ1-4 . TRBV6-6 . TGTGCCAGCAGTTACTCGGGGGGGCTTACTGAAAAACTGTTTTTT CASSYSGGLTEKLFF
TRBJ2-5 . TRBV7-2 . TGTGCCAGCAGCTTTCAAGGCAGGGGGGTTGCGGAGACCCAGTACTTC CASSFQGRGVAETQYF
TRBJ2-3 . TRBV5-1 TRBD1 TGCGCCACCTCGGGACAGGGGGCGGGAGATACGCAGTATTTT CATSGQGAGDTQYF
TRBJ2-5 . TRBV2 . TGTGCCAGCACCGAAGAGTCGGGGCGGGCAGAGACCCAGTACTTC CASTEESGRAETQYF
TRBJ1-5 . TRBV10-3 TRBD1 TGTGCCATCAGAGACAGGGAGGAGCAGCCCCAGCATTTT CAIRDREEQPQHF
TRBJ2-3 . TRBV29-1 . TGCAGCGTTGGTCTGTTCACAGATACGCAGTATTTT CSVGLFTDTQYF
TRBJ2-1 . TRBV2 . TGTGCCAGCATGCAGGGTGGGGGCGTGAGCTCCTACAATGAGCAGTTCTTC CASMQGGGVSSYNEQFF
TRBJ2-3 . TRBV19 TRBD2 TGTGCCAGTCCTACTACGCGGCGGGAGGGCCTGGGTACGCAGTATTTT CASPTTRREGLGTQYF
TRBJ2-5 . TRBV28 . TGTGCCAGCAGCCCCCCGTCCAGGACGCGGGAGACCCAGTACTTC CASSPPSRTRETQYF
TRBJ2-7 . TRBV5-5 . TGTGCCAGCAGCTCGGCCTACGAGCAGTACTTC CASSSAYEQYF
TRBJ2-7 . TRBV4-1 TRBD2 TGCGCCAGCAGCCAAGATGGGGGACTAGCGGGAGCGTACGAGCAGTACTTC CASSQDGGLAGAYEQYF
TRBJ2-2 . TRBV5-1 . TGCGCCAGCAGCTTGGCAGGGAGCGAAGGGACCGGGGAGCTGTTTTTT CASSLAGSEGTGELFF
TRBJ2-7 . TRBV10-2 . TGCGCCAGCAGTGGGGACACTTACGAGCAGTACTTC CASSGDTYEQYF
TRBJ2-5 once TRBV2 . TGTGCCAGCAGTGTAATTGGGCGCCAGTACTTC CASSVIGRQYF
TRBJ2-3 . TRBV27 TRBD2 TGTGCCAGCAGTTTATCGAAGGGGACTAGCGCAGATACGCAGTATTTT CASSLSKGTSADTQYF
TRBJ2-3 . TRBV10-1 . TGCGCCAGCAACCGGAGGATCACAGATACGCAGTATTTT CASNRRITDTQYF
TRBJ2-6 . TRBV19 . TGTGCCAGTAGTATGCTCCTCAGGGGATCGGGGGCCAACGTCCTGACTTTC CASSMLLRGSGANVLTF
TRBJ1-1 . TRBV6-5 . TGTGCCAGCAGTTACTCCCCCGGGACAACAACTGAAGCTTTCTTT CASSYSPGTTTEAFF
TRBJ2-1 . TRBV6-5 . TGTGCCAGCAGTTTCTACCGGGTCTCCTACAATGAGCAGTTCTTC CASSFYRVSYNEQFF